Listed below are T cell receptor beta chains from one sample, sequenced in a study of identical twins. TCRdb re-analysed the 5' RACE reads in MiXCR, keeping a single row per CDR3 protein. Of about 470,000 distinct CDR3 sequences in the sample, roughly 24% were seen once. This sample was shared with a second study, whose subject was T cells expressing NK-cell markers.

The sample consisted of CD4+ T cells sorted from blood. The source is a woman aged 18-35 years in good health. Each CDR3 is given with its conserved first and last residue. Fields, in order: V gene, J gene, D gene, clone size, CDR3 protein, CDR3 DNA. D genes are given only for firm matches. Only some rows state a clone size, as once, few, many or a class for expanded clones.

V gene: TRBV20-1; J gene: TRBJ1-1; D gene: -; clone size: few; CDR3 protein: CSARVSWATEAFF; CDR3 DNA: TGCAGTGCTAGAGTCAGTTGGGCAACTGAAGCTTTCTTT
V gene: TRBV9; J gene: TRBJ2-2; D gene: -; clone size: few; CDR3 protein: CASSVGLRGAGTSTGELFF; CDR3 DNA: TGTGCCAGCAGCGTAGGTTTAAGAGGGGCGGGGACGTCCACCGGGGAGCTGTTTTTT
V gene: TRBV9; J gene: TRBJ2-4; D gene: -; clone size: -; CDR3 protein: CASSGGVSAKNIQYF; CDR3 DNA: TGTGCCAGCAGTGGCGGGGTATCAGCCAAAAACATTCAGTACTTC
V gene: TRBV11-2; J gene: TRBJ2-2; D gene: -; clone size: -; CDR3 protein: CASSLVPGTNTGELFF; CDR3 DNA: TGTGCCAGCAGCTTAGTTCCGGGTACCAACACCGGGGAGCTGTTTTTT
V gene: TRBV7-2; J gene: TRBJ1-5; D gene: -; clone size: few; CDR3 protein: CASSLGRPPQPQHF; CDR3 DNA: TGTGCCAGCAGCTTAGGAAGGCCCCCTCAGCCCCAGCATTTT
V gene: TRBV20-1; J gene: TRBJ2-1; D gene: TRBD2; clone size: -; CDR3 protein: CSAKAGGIYNEQFF; CDR3 DNA: TGCAGTGCTAAAGCGGGAGGTATCTACAATGAGCAGTTCTTC
V gene: TRBV5-6; J gene: TRBJ2-2; D gene: -; clone size: once; CDR3 protein: CASSFEEWTGELFF; CDR3 DNA: TGTGCCAGCAGCTTTGAGGAGTGGACCGGGGAGCTGTTTTTT
V gene: TRBV3-1; J gene: TRBJ2-7; D gene: -; clone size: -; CDR3 protein: CASSQDLQDGAYEQYF; CDR3 DNA: TGTGCCAGCAGCCAAGATCTCCAGGACGGAGCCTACGAGCAGTACTTC
V gene: TRBV7-9; J gene: TRBJ2-1; D gene: TRBD1; clone size: few; CDR3 protein: CASSMGQLYNEQFF; CDR3 DNA: TGTGCCAGCAGCATGGGACAGCTCTACAATGAGCAGTTCTTC
V gene: TRBV10-2; J gene: TRBJ2-2; D gene: TRBD2; clone size: -; CDR3 protein: CASSELSGGPDTGELFF; CDR3 DNA: TGCGCCAGCAGTGAGTTGTCGGGGGGGCCGGACACCGGGGAGCTGTTTTTT
V gene: TRBV11-2; J gene: TRBJ2-5; D gene: -; clone size: -; CDR3 protein: CASREYQETQYF; CDR3 DNA: TGTGCCAGCAGGGAGTACCAAGAGACCCAGTACTTC
V gene: TRBV7-9; J gene: TRBJ1-1; D gene: -; clone size: -; CDR3 protein: CASSFLRGETEAFF; CDR3 DNA: TGTGCCAGCAGCTTCCTCAGGGGAGAGACTGAAGCTTTCTTT
V gene: TRBV6-1; J gene: TRBJ2-7; D gene: -; clone size: few; CDR3 protein: CASKRAPGIGSYEQYF; CDR3 DNA: TGTGCCAGCAAAAGGGCCCCCGGGATCGGCTCCTACGAGCAGTACTTC
V gene: TRBV28; J gene: TRBJ1-1; D gene: -; clone size: few; CDR3 protein: CASSLQRKAFF; CDR3 DNA: TGTGCCAGCAGCCTACAGCGAAAAGCTTTCTTT
V gene: TRBV5-1; J gene: TRBJ2-1; D gene: TRBD2; clone size: few; CDR3 protein: CASSLRLAGDPQFF; CDR3 DNA: TGCGCCAGCAGCTTAAGACTAGCGGGGGACCCTCAGTTCTTC
V gene: TRBV12-3/TRBV12-4; J gene: TRBJ2-6; D gene: -; clone size: -; CDR3 protein: CASTRGSGANVLTF; CDR3 DNA: TGTGCCAGCACCCGGGGGTCTGGGGCCAACGTCCTGACTTTC
V gene: TRBV11-1; J gene: TRBJ2-3; D gene: -; clone size: -; CDR3 protein: CASSLERYTDTQYF; CDR3 DNA: TGTGCCAGCAGCTTAGAACGCTACACAGATACGCAGTATTTT
V gene: TRBV7-9; J gene: TRBJ2-5; D gene: TRBD1; clone size: few; CDR3 protein: CASSNPQGTNQETQYF; CDR3 DNA: TGTGCCAGCAGCAATCCACAGGGGACGAACCAAGAGACCCAGTACTTC
V gene: TRBV5-1; J gene: TRBJ2-1; D gene: -; clone size: few; CDR3 protein: CASSFDRLYNEQFF; CDR3 DNA: TGCGCCAGCAGCTTCGACAGGTTATACAATGAGCAGTTCTTC
V gene: TRBV6-1; J gene: TRBJ1-6; D gene: -; clone size: -; CDR3 protein: CASSRALGNSPLHF; CDR3 DNA: TGTGCCAGCAGCAGGGCGCTGGGGAATTCACCCCTCCACTTT
V gene: TRBV20-1; J gene: TRBJ2-3; D gene: -; clone size: -; CDR3 protein: CSARGAGTGTDTQYF; CDR3 DNA: TGCAGTGCTAGAGGGGCAGGGACGGGCACAGATACGCAGTATTTT
V gene: TRBV5-1; J gene: TRBJ2-2; D gene: TRBD1; clone size: -; CDR3 protein: CASSLTRGTGVTGELFF; CDR3 DNA: TGCGCCAGCAGCTTGACCCGCGGGACAGGGGTCACCGGGGAGCTGTTTTTT
V gene: TRBV10-3; J gene: TRBJ1-2; D gene: -; clone size: few; CDR3 protein: CAIGTVSNYGYTF; CDR3 DNA: TGTGCCATTGGGACGGTGTCTAACTATGGCTACACCTTC
V gene: TRBV10-1; J gene: TRBJ2-7; D gene: -; clone size: -; CDR3 protein: CASPWGHPGYEQYF; CDR3 DNA: TGCGCCTCTCCCTGGGGGCACCCCGGGTACGAGCAGTACTTC
V gene: TRBV2; J gene: TRBJ2-7; D gene: -; clone size: once; CDR3 protein: CASAREHLNEQYF; CDR3 DNA: TGTGCCAGCGCCCGGGAGCATCTGAACGAGCAGTACTTC
V gene: TRBV20-1; J gene: TRBJ2-3; D gene: TRBD2; clone size: -; CDR3 protein: CSASLTSGLSTDTQYF; CDR3 DNA: TGCAGTGCTAGCCTCACTAGCGGGTTAAGCACAGATACGCAGTATTTT
V gene: TRBV2; J gene: TRBJ1-6; D gene: TRBD1; clone size: -; CDR3 protein: CASRQGTTNSPLHF; CDR3 DNA: TGTGCCAGCAGACAGGGGACTACGAATTCACCCCTCCACTTT
V gene: TRBV12-3/TRBV12-4; J gene: TRBJ1-1; D gene: -; clone size: -; CDR3 protein: CASSLRFGSSAFF; CDR3 DNA: TGTGCCAGCAGTTTGAGGTTTGGGTCTTCAGCTTTCTTT
V gene: TRBV4-3; J gene: TRBJ2-3; D gene: -; clone size: -; CDR3 protein: CASSQDWESTQYF; CDR3 DNA: TGCGCCAGCAGCCAAGACTGGGAGTCTACGCAGTATTTT
V gene: TRBV12-3/TRBV12-4; J gene: TRBJ1-1; D gene: -; clone size: -; CDR3 protein: CASSLDVGGTRAFF; CDR3 DNA: TGTGCCAGCAGTTTAGATGTGGGGGGAACAAGAGCTTTCTTT
V gene: TRBV18; J gene: TRBJ2-7; D gene: -; clone size: -; CDR3 protein: CASSPQPGRDYEQYF; CDR3 DNA: TGTGCCAGCTCACCACAGCCAGGGCGGGACTACGAGCAGTACTTC
V gene: TRBV12-5; J gene: TRBJ2-1; D gene: TRBD2; clone size: few; CDR3 protein: CASGPPSGSSYNEQFF; CDR3 DNA: TGTGCTAGTGGTCCCCCGAGCGGGAGCTCCTACAATGAGCAGTTCTTC
V gene: TRBV20-1; J gene: TRBJ2-5; D gene: TRBD2; clone size: -; CDR3 protein: CSARGASGKEETQYF; CDR3 DNA: TGCAGTGCTAGAGGAGCTAGCGGGAAGGAGGAGACCCAGTACTTC
V gene: TRBV12-3/TRBV12-4; J gene: TRBJ2-1; D gene: TRBD2; clone size: few; CDR3 protein: CASSLGGGLYNEQFF; CDR3 DNA: TGTGCCAGCAGTTTGGGGGGAGGGCTATACAATGAGCAGTTCTTC
V gene: TRBV20-1; J gene: TRBJ2-7; D gene: TRBD2; clone size: -; CDR3 protein: CSASIAGGAYEQYF; CDR3 DNA: TGCAGTGCTAGTATTGCGGGAGGCGCCTACGAGCAGTACTTC
V gene: TRBV7-9; J gene: TRBJ2-1; D gene: -; clone size: few; CDR3 protein: CASSLALNEQFF; CDR3 DNA: TGTGCCAGCAGCTTAGCCCTAAATGAGCAGTTCTTC
V gene: TRBV20-1; J gene: TRBJ1-5; D gene: -; clone size: -; CDR3 protein: CSASVPGTPAQHF; CDR3 DNA: TGCAGTGCTAGTGTCCCAGGGACCCCGGCCCAGCATTTT